This T cell receptor beta chain originates from a study of shared clonotypes between healthy human individuals. Study-wide results and limits: Some naive CD4 clonotypes, 5% to 5.5%, turned up in common across several donors.

Method: immunoSEQ multiplex PCR; TCRdb's copy keeps in-frame clones and lacks some. In the table there are 2 million to 2.5 million clones, under 95% of which are singletons. To note about this clone: Its antigen remains unknown.

The CDR3 covers 14 residues. CDR1 is MDHEN, CDR2 SYDVKM, per germline. Trimming took 2 bases from V and 5 from J, leaving 12 bases between them. The TCR originated in a man aged 18-30 years in good health. Some clones in this sample may be carry-over from other donors' samples. Sequenced sample: naive CD4+ T cells from PBMCs. Subset specified: CD45RA+ positively selected. V and J are TRBV28 and TRBJ1-1; possible D gene TRBD1, 5 bases. CDR3 DNA: TGTGCCAGCAGTTTAAGGGGAGGGAGAACTGAAGCTTTCTTT. Translation: CASSLRGGRTEAFF.